This T cell receptor (beta chain) was identified during a study of shared clonotypes between healthy human individuals (TCRdb year 2020). In terms of the full investigation: The cohort included three men and a couple of women between 18 and 49 years of age. Per donor, three plates each were used for CD4 naive and CD4 memory, two for CD8 naive, and one for CD8 memory. To estimate repertoire size and how much clonotypes are shared between individuals, the study performed deep sequencing of blood TCR repertoires from five healthy adults. Libraries were prepared and TCR repertoires were sequenced by different laboratories using diverse techniques, in order to increase sequencing depth and limit assay-specific biases. Leukapheresis yielded between about 0.94 and 9 billion PBMCs per donor.

Results and caveats for the whole study, not just this receptor: Incomplete sequencing was indicated by rarefaction of sorted-subset datasets, despite the large sequencing depth. When a handful of donors were compared, the shared fraction of clonotypes was around 5% for naive CD4, roughly 3.3% for naive CD8, more than 2% for memory CD4, and 0.4% for memory CD8. Sampling was restricted to blood, and TCR repertoires in tissues likely differ from the TCR repertoires found in blood. The genetic and exposure-history diversity represented was limited by the small number of donors. Compared with non-shared clonotypes, the clonotypes found in all four sorted-subset donors had higher generation probabilities. Pairwise subsampling indicated that sequencing depth was expected to affect the degree of clonotype sharing among donors. Larger estimated clonotype richness was generally found for naive subsets than for memory subsets.

CD8 naive samples were obtained by positive selection for CCR7 among CD45RO-negative cells, yielding a CD45RA+CCR7+ population from which TemRA cells were excluded. The donors were healthy, HIV-negative adults with no recently reported acute infections or vaccinations. All donors were Caucasian adults living in Nashville, Tennessee, USA. Blood was collected by leukapheresis, and PBMCs were isolated by Ficoll-Histopaque density gradient centrifugation and then cryopreserved in liquid nitrogen vapor phase. Purity and quantity of every magnetically sorted T cell population were checked by analytical flow cytometry. Each sorted fraction had its genomic DNA isolated and then quantified by UV absorbance on a Nanodrop 2000c. Comments on this clone: No antigen is known for it. No base quality values were provided; no much bigger clone lies one nucleotide off.

Using the deep immunoSEQ assay, multiplex PCR amplified TCR CDR3 regions from genomic DNA. For each cell subset, the extracted genomic DNA was distributed evenly across all wells of several immunoSEQ 96-well plates, and each plate served as one replicate. For sorted subsets, about 200 ng genomic DNA, equal to approximately 30,000 T cell genomes, was loaded into each replicate PCR. The purified libraries were quantified using a Qubit 3.0 fluorometer, sized with a Bioanalyzer 2100, and then quantified again using the KAPA Library Quantification kit. Each immunoSEQ 96-well plate was sequenced on its own single-read 150-cycle Illumina NextSeq 550 flow cell. From the authors' description of their analysis: Because the immunoSEQ output included only junctional sequences and no quality scores, the filtering could not be the same as the filtering used for full-length reads. To assign V/J genes and CDR3, sequences were annotated against IMGT germline references using PyIR, a Python wrapper for IgBLAST v1.9. Any read was removed if the V/J assignment was weak (E-value above 1e-6), the CDR3 was missing, or the read contained stop codons, out-of-frame junctions, or ambiguous translated residues. A V3J clonotype was defined by an identical inferred V gene, J gene, and CDR3 amino acid sequence. Percentage overlap between repertoires was calculated by dividing the number of shared unique clonotypes by the size of the smaller repertoire. Repertoire richness was assessed with RTK rarefaction, the Chao1 estimator, and Recon v2.1 estimates of unobserved clonotypes. For all TCRbeta clonotypes obtained by the gDNA method from several donors, generation probabilities were computed with OLGA. Held by TCRdb, this immuneACCESS table contains in-frame sequences only and omits some clones. Under half of the omission traces to an unresolved V gene where checked; the cause of the rest is unknown. V and J calls and clone size follow that table, whereas D and trimming were derived from the DNA. This sample lists about 2 million clones; 85% to 95% were detected once. The biggest ten clones account for less than 1.5% of the sample.

Cut back by 3 bases and 4 bases, the V and J ends lie 11 bases apart. CDR1 and CDR2 were assigned from the germline V gene (reference sequence) as MNHEY and SMNVEV. The CDR3 runs 14 amino acids, cysteine and phenylalanine included. The DNA shown is the 42-base CDR3, in frame from base 1. Sequencing was performed on naive CD8+ T cells sorted from blood. The cell subset or site label here, explained by the study, means: CD45RA+CCR7+. The receptor's source is a man between 18 and 35 years old in good health. In this chain, TRBV27 is recombined with TRBJ2-3; the D gene is perhaps TRBD2, on 5 matching bases. Read as DNA, the sequence is TGTGCCAGCAGTTTGGACTCCGGATCAGATACGCAGTATTTT. It encodes CASSLDSGSDTQYF.